The TCR beta chain under discussion was sequenced for a study of T-cell memory formation after mild COVID-19. The overall study: TCR clusters showed largely donor specificity. Findings and limits, study-wide: Some SARS-CoV-2-responding clones were already detected in memory before infection. CD4+ contracting clones were mainly CM and EM; CD8+ ones, EMRA. Whereas later expanders leaned CD4+, clones contracting day 15 to 85 showed a balanced CD4/CD8 makeup.

A single record per CDR3 protein comes from TCRdb applying MiXCR to the 5' RACE reads. The table has over 450,000 distinct CDR3 sequences, about a fifth seen once. This clonotype has only a few counts. Its antigen is as yet unknown. Sequenced sample: PBMCs or a T cell subset sorted from them (not recorded which). The clonotype was recovered from an adult woman who had mild COVID-19 (a few samples of this study predate the infection). Cell type and time point are not known.

CDR3 DNA sequence: TGCAGCGCGTTAGGACAGGATACCTACGAGCAGTACTTC. Translation: CSALGQDTYEQYF. The chain employs TRBV29-1 and TRBJ2-7; 7 nucleotides match TRBD1. Germline values: CDR1 SQVTM, CDR2 ANQGSEA. The V segment lost 7 bases and the J segment 2 bases; nucleotides outside the gene matches: 8. CDR3 length: 13 residues.